The rows below give T cell receptor beta chains drawn from one sample of a study of cytomegalovirus exposure and HLA in healthy donors. Method: immunoSEQ multiplex PCR; TCRdb's copy keeps in-frame clones and lacks some. This sample yields 90,000 to 150,000 clones, of which approximately 80% are seen a single time; roughly 2.7% belongs to the top ten. The material sequenced was PBMCs. These TCRs come from a female donor in good health and CMV-seronegative. Both conserved end residues are part of each CDR3. The D gene is left open where the match is weak. Size values are once, few and many counts, or a class for expanded clones, and some rows have none.

J gene: TRBJ2-3
V gene: TRBV29-1
D gene: TRBD2
clone size: NA
CDR3 DNA: TGCAGCGTTGATCCCACTAGCGGTTCAGGGCAGTATTTT
CDR3 protein: CSVDPTSGSGQYF

J gene: TRBJ1-2
V gene: TRBV29-1
D gene: TRBD1
clone size: NA
CDR3 DNA: TGCAGCGTTGAAATACAGGGGACCTATGGCTACACCTTC
CDR3 protein: CSVEIQGTYGYTF

J gene: TRBJ2-5
V gene: TRBV5-6
D gene: TRBD2
clone size: NA
CDR3 DNA: TGTGCCAGCAGCTCGACTAGCGGGGGGCCGGGAGAGACCCAGTACTTC
CDR3 protein: CASSSTSGGPGETQYF

J gene: TRBJ1-6
V gene: TRBV30
D gene: TRBD1
clone size: NA
CDR3 DNA: TGTGCCTGTCGGACAGGCAAGGGGCTGCAAAGCTCCTATAATTCACCCCTCCACTTT
CDR3 protein: CACRTGKGLQSSYNSPLHF

J gene: TRBJ1-2
V gene: TRBV29-1
D gene: NA
clone size: NA
CDR3 DNA: TGCAGCGTCGGAGGAAAGGGCTATGGCTACACCTTC
CDR3 protein: CSVGGKGYGYTF

J gene: TRBJ2-7
V gene: TRBV30
D gene: TRBD1
clone size: NA
CDR3 DNA: TGTGCCTCCACCACCGTTTATAGGGGGCGAACCTACGAGCAGTACTTC
CDR3 protein: CASTTVYRGRTYEQYF

J gene: TRBJ2-1
V gene: TRBV11-2
D gene: NA
clone size: NA
CDR3 DNA: TGTGCCAGCAGCTTAACCGGGTATGAGCAGTTCTTC
CDR3 protein: CASSLTGYEQFF

J gene: TRBJ1-2
V gene: TRBV30
D gene: NA
clone size: NA
CDR3 DNA: TGTGCCTGGAGTGTACGTCAGGGGAACTATGGCTACACCTTC
CDR3 protein: CAWSVRQGNYGYTF

J gene: TRBJ2-7
V gene: TRBV27
D gene: NA
clone size: NA
CDR3 DNA: TGTGCCAGCAGTTTATCGAGGGACACCGAGCAGTACTTC
CDR3 protein: CASSLSRDTEQYF

J gene: TRBJ2-7
V gene: TRBV13
D gene: NA
clone size: few
CDR3 DNA: TGTGCCAGCAGCTCGAACTCGGAACCGACGGGGTTCCGATCTCGCGAGCAGTACTTC
CDR3 protein: CASSSNSEPTGFRSREQYF

J gene: TRBJ2-2
V gene: TRBV4-3
D gene: NA
clone size: NA
CDR3 DNA: TGCGCCAGCAGCCGGGGCCGGGGGAGAAACACCGGGGAGCTGTTTTTT
CDR3 protein: CASSRGRGRNTGELFF

J gene: TRBJ2-1
V gene: TRBV11-2
D gene: TRBD2
clone size: NA
CDR3 DNA: TGTGCCAGCAGCTTAGAAGAGGCTAGCGGGGTTGAGCAGTTCTTC
CDR3 protein: CASSLEEASGVEQFF

J gene: TRBJ2-7
V gene: TRBV5-7
D gene: NA
clone size: NA
CDR3 DNA: TGTGCCAGCAGCGCCGGGTATTTAGCGGATCCGTACGAGCAGTACTTC
CDR3 protein: CASSAGYLADPYEQYF

J gene: TRBJ2-3
V gene: TRBV27
D gene: TRBD1
clone size: NA
CDR3 DNA: TGTGCCAGCAGTGTCAGACAGGGACCCGGTGGCGATACGCAGTATTTT
CDR3 protein: CASSVRQGPGGDTQYF

J gene: TRBJ2-1
V gene: TRBV25-1
D gene: NA
clone size: NA
CDR3 DNA: TGTGCCAGCAGTGGACTTTACAATGAGCAGTTCTTC
CDR3 protein: CASSGLYNEQFF

J gene: TRBJ2-3
V gene: TRBV2
D gene: TRBD2
clone size: NA
CDR3 DNA: TGTGCCAGCAGTGATCCGGGGGGTTTGGGTGGTACGCAGTATTTT
CDR3 protein: CASSDPGGLGGTQYF

J gene: TRBJ1-6
V gene: TRBV18
D gene: NA
clone size: NA
CDR3 DNA: TGTGCCAGCTCACCTCAAGGGGAGGCACCCCTCCACTTT
CDR3 protein: CASSPQGEAPLHF

J gene: TRBJ2-2
V gene: TRBV5-6
D gene: TRBD1
clone size: NA
CDR3 DNA: TGTGCCAGCAGCTTGGTTCCCTCCAGGGGGCAAAACACCGGGGAGCTGTTTTTT
CDR3 protein: CASSLVPSRGQNTGELFF

J gene: TRBJ2-7
V gene: TRBV5-6
D gene: TRBD2
clone size: NA
CDR3 DNA: TGTGCCAGCAGCTCCGGGGGGGATTACTACGAGCAGTACTTC
CDR3 protein: CASSSGGDYYEQYF

J gene: TRBJ2-3
V gene: TRBV5-1
D gene: TRBD2
clone size: few
CDR3 DNA: TGCGCCAGCAGCTCGACAGTAACTAGCGGGGGAAGGGCAGATACGCAGTATTTT
CDR3 protein: CASSSTVTSGGRADTQYF